Listed below are T cell receptor beta chains from one sample, sequenced in a study of a mutant IDH1 vaccine in newly diagnosed glioma. Assay used: immunoSEQ multiplex PCR; TCRdb lists only in-frame clones, some missing. Among under 30,000 clones listed, 84% were seen once. The antigens these receptors bind are not known. The sequenced sample was PBMCs, obtained from a glioma patient whose treatment included an IDH1 peptide vaccine. The receptors originated from a middle-aged man with glioma. Both conserved end residues are part of each CDR3. D genes are given only for firm matches. The size field is filled for only some rows; it gives once, few, many or a size class.

d_call	clone_size	v_call	j_call	cdr3_nt	cdr3_aa
.	.	TRBV2	TRBJ2-3	TGTGCCAGCAGTGAGACAGATACGCAGTATTTT	CASSETDTQYF
.	few	TRBV2	TRBJ1-4	TGTGCCAGCAGTAACGGGAGAAAACTGTTTTTT	CASSNGRKLFF
.	once	TRBV10-1	TRBJ2-7	TGCGCCAGCAGTGAGTCGGTCGAGCGGAGAGTTTACGAGCAGTACTTC	CASSESVERRVYEQYF
.	.	TRBV5-1	TRBJ1-2	TGCGCCAGCAGCCCCTTCACCGGGACGGACTATGGCTACACCTTC	CASSPFTGTDYGYTF
TRBD2	.	TRBV27	TRBJ2-7	TGTGCCAGCAGTCTTCATACTAGCGGGAGTTCCGAGCAGTACTTC	CASSLHTSGSSEQYF
TRBD2	.	TRBV11-2	TRBJ2-3	TGTGCCAGCAGTTGGACTAGCGGAGGGAGGGATACGCAGTATTTT	CASSWTSGGRDTQYF
.	.	TRBV4-3	TRBJ1-5	TGCGCCAGCAGCCAAGAGATGGACCGCAATCAGCCCCAGCATTTT	CASSQEMDRNQPQHF
TRBD2	.	TRBV27	TRBJ2-3	TGTGCCAGCAGTCAAAGCGGGAGCGGTGGGTCCGATACGCAGTATTTT	CASSQSGSGGSDTQYF
.	.	TRBV5-6	TRBJ1-4	TGTGCCAGCAGCCTTCCCGGAGTGGATGAAAAACTGTTTTTT	CASSLPGVDEKLFF
TRBD2	.	TRBV5-1	TRBJ2-7	TGCGCCAGCAGCTTGACCTCCCTAGCGGGAGGGATAGGCGAGCAGTACTTC	CASSLTSLAGGIGEQYF
.	.	TRBV19	TRBJ2-7	TGTGCCAGTAGTATCCCCAGCCGAGGGACGGACGAGCAGTACTTC	CASSIPSRGTDEQYF